This T cell receptor beta chain comes out of a study of blood T cell repertoires in COVID-19. Study-wide context: In each case, the material was cDNA or gDNA derived from T cells, B-cell-depleted T cells, or PBMCs.

In the source study's methods: From reference gene primer amplification, estimates of nucleated cell counts were derived. Sequencing used immunoSEQ multiplex PCR; TCRdb keeps in-frame clones, though not all of them. V, J and clone size are taken as reported in that table, and D and trimming were inferred from the DNA itself. The sample includes 250,000 or so clones, roughly nine tenths of them seen just once. This clonotype was obtained from a woman between 35 and 50 years old who had recovered from COVID-19. Sequencing was performed on peripheral blood.

The CDR3 loop reads CASSEPIYTDTQYF. Written as DNA, the CDR3 is TGCGCCAGCAGTGAACCTATCTACACAGATACGCAGTATTTT. The chain carries TRBV10-2 and TRBJ2-3; D ambiguous. This CDR3 has 14 amino acids. Per germline, CDR1 WSHSY and CDR2 SAAADI. V lost 3 bases, J lost 2 bases, and 9 bases lay in between.